Reported below is one TCR beta chain. The data stem from a study of Tregs in tolerant kidney transplant recipients. Only in-frame clones appear in the TCRdb table, and some are missing; sequencing was by immunoSEQ multiplex PCR. The sample holds about 94,000 clones, 93% seen once. The clonotype comes from a human donor who received a combined kidney and bone marrow transplant. The material sequenced was CD4+ T cells from blood, taken before the transplant.

CDR3 loop: CASREGHQPQHF. CDR3 bases: TGTGCCAGCAGGGAGGGACATCAGCCCCAGCATTTT. The J gene is TRBJ1-5, the V gene TRBV5-8, with a possible D match to TRBD1 (5 bases). The CDR3 runs to 12 residues. V was pared by 5 bases and J by 5 bases, with 8 bases between. Germline V lookup: CDR1 SGHTS, CDR2 YDEGEE.